This T cell receptor (beta chain) comes out of a study of neurological immune-mediated disorders. CDR3 length equals 13 residues. The germline V gene has CDR1 SGDLS and CDR2 YYNGEE. V lost 1 base and J lost 6, with 8 bases in between. Healthy controls comprised blood bank volunteers in Maryland, USA. Preparation of the unsorted libraries drew on 2 million PBMCs stored at -80 C. There are many counts of this clonotype. 5'RACE with 10-nucleotide random UMIs generated the cDNA. TCRdb analysed the 5' RACE reads with MiXCR anew, one entry per CDR3 protein. The top ten hold 6.5% to 8% of the sample, which has about 79,000 distinct CDR3 sequences, roughly 15% seen once.

The TCR comes from a woman between 45 and 60 years old in good health. The specimen was PBMCs. The chain is built from TRBV9 and TRBJ1-5; D is ambiguous. CDR3 protein: CASSVSPGQPQHF. In nucleotides, the CDR3 is TGTGCCAGCAGCGTATCCCCTGGTCAGCCCCAGCATTTT.